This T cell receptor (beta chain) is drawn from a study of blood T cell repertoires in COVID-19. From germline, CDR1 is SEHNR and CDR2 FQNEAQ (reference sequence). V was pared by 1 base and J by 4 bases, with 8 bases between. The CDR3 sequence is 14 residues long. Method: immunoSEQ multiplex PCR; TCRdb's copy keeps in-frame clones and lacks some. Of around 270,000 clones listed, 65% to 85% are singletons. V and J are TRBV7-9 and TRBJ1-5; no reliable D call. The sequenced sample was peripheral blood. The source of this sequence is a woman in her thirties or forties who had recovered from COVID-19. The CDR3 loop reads CASSLVGLNQPQHF. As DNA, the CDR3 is TGTGCCAGCAGCTTAGTTGGCTTAAATCAGCCCCAGCATTTT.